These 27 T cell receptor beta chains were all obtained from the same sample, sequenced in a study of blood T cell repertoires in COVID-19. Data came from immunoSEQ multiplex PCR; TCRdb stores just in-frame clones and leaves some out. The table includes roughly 61,000 clones, 91% detected once. Sample: peripheral blood. The receptors were sampled from a man in his 60s with acute or convalescent COVID-19.

The genes are TRBV6-5 and TRBJ1-1; 8 bases map to TRBD1. The CDR3 extends over 15 amino acids. J lost 3 bases, V lost 2 bases, and 5 bases had no gene match. CDR1 and CDR2 from the germline V gene are MNHEY and SVGAGI. In nucleotides, the CDR3 is TGTGCCAGCAGTTACCGGACAGGGCGGGACACTGAAGCTTTCTTT. Protein product: CASSYRTGRDTEAFF.

This chain uses TRBV4-2 with TRBJ2-2, with 9 bases aligning to TRBD2. Trimming at V came to 6 bases and at J to 7 bases, leaving 15 bases not matched to a gene. This CDR3 is built from 17 residues. Germline CDR1 and CDR2: LGHNA and YNFKEQ. Here the CDR3 DNA reads TGTGCCAGCAGACAACGTAGCGGGAGCGCCGGGGACGGGGAGCTGTTTTTT. Amino acid sequence: CASRQRSGSAGDGELFF.

The rearrangement joins TRBV19 to TRBJ2-1; weak D call: TRBD2 (7 bases). Trimming shortened V by 5 bases and J by 8 bases, and 25 bases separated the two germline ends. The CDR3 runs 17 residues. The V gene's germline CDR1 is LNHDA and CDR2 SQIVND (reference sequence). CDR3 bases: TGTGCCAGTAGTCCCGGAGGGGGTACACGACTAGCAGATGAGCAGTTCTTC. This translates into CASSPGGGTRLADEQFF.

This clone appeared a single time. The chain has TRBV7-2 and TRBJ1-1; D uncertain. The CDR3 is 13 residues long. Per the germline V gene, CDR1 is SGHTA and CDR2 is FQGNSA. V was cut by 1 base and J by 7 bases, with 10 bases left in between. The CDR3 coding sequence is TGTGCCAGCAGCTTAGAGACGGCGGTTGAAGCTTTCTTT. This encodes CASSLETAVEAFF.

The rearrangement joins TRBV7-2 to TRBJ2-2; 10 positions match TRBD2. Germline V gene lookup returns CDR1 SGHTA and CDR2 FQGNSA. Trimming removed 2 bases from V and 6 bases from J; junction bases left unmatched: 6. The CDR3 sequence is 16 residues long. CDR3 residues: CASSLIGLAAPGELFF. CDR3 DNA sequence: TGTGCCAGCAGCTTAATTGGACTAGCGGCACCCGGGGAGCTGTTTTTT.

The chain combines TRBV6-5 with TRBJ1-1; possible D gene TRBD1, 5 bases. The V and J ends lost 3 bases and 11 bases respectively, with 19 bases between them. Germline values: CDR1 MNHEY, CDR2 SVGAGI. This CDR3 has 14 residues. The CDR3 region is CASSYDSQGGKAFF. The CDR3 nucleotides read TGTGCCAGCAGTTATGATTCTCAGGGAGGGAAGGCTTTCTTT.

The CDR3 is CASRAQGEAFF. CDR3 in DNA: TGTGCCAGCAGAGCACAGGGGGAAGCTTTCTTT. The rearrangement joins TRBV27 to TRBJ1-1, with 7 bases fitting TRBD1. CDR1 and CDR2 from the germline V gene are MNHEY and SMNVEV (reference sequence). The CDR3 sequence is 11 residues long. V shed 6 bases and J 8 bases; nucleotides not matched to a gene: 3.

The chain combines TRBV5-1 with TRBJ2-1, with D possibly TRBD2 on 6 matching bases. Trimming took 0 bases from V and 3 from J, leaving 13 bases between them. CDR1 and CDR2 from the germline V gene are SGHRS and YFSETQ. This CDR3 region has 16 residues. The CDR3 is CASSLDGGIVYNEQFF. As DNA, the CDR3 is TGCGCCAGCAGCTTGGACGGCGGGATTGTCTACAATGAGCAGTTCTTC.

The V gene is TRBV30, the J gene TRBJ2-5, with 9 bases lining up with TRBD1. V was clipped by 7 bases and J by 5 bases; unmatched bases: 8. CDR3 length: 13 residues. The germline V gene has CDR1 GTSNPN and CDR2 SVGIG (reference sequence). The CDR3 sequence is CASNRGREETQYF. The CDR3 coding sequence is TGTGCCTCAAACAGGGGGCGCGAGGAGACCCAGTACTTC.

The V gene is TRBV27, the J gene TRBJ2-1, with D possibly matching TRBD2 (5 bases). Trimming left V 5 bases short and J 3 bases short, with 8 bases between. Germline V lookup: CDR1 MNHEY, CDR2 SMNVEV (reference sequence). The CDR3 runs to 13 residues. CDR3 amino acids: CASSPRGYNEQFF. Here the CDR3 DNA reads TGTGCCAGCAGTCCCCGGGGCTACAATGAGCAGTTCTTC.

The genes are TRBV11-1 and TRBJ1-1, with D possibly TRBD1 on 6 matching bases. The CDR3 covers 14 residues. The V and J ends lost 2 bases and 4 bases respectively, with 11 bases between them. CDR1 and CDR2 (germline): SGHAT, FQDESV (reference sequence). CDR3 protein: CASSLQGIVTEAFF. CDR3 nucleotide sequence: TGTGCCAGCAGCTTACAGGGGATTGTCACTGAAGCTTTCTTT.

The V gene is TRBV11-3, the J gene TRBJ2-7, with 8 bases fitting TRBD2. CDR1 and CDR2 from the germline V gene are SGHNT and YENEEA. The V segment lost 7 bases and the J segment 0 bases; nucleotides outside the gene matches: 11. The CDR3 contains 16 residues. CDR3 DNA sequence: TGTGCCAGCACCCTAGGAGCGGGGGAGGACTCCTACGAGCAGTACTTC. Amino acids: CASTLGAGEDSYEQYF.

The CDR3 DNA reads TGCAGCGTCGGGCCCGACAGGGTCAATGAGCAGTTCTTC. Its translation: CSVGPDRVNEQFF. The chain combines TRBV29-1 with TRBJ2-1; TRBD1 agrees at 7 bases. After removal of 6 bases from V and 6 bases from J, the junction contained 8 bases not matched to a gene. This CDR3 has 13 amino acids. In germline, CDR1 is SQVTM, CDR2 ANQGSEA.

The gene calls are TRBV7-2 and TRBJ2-1, with 13 bases lining up with TRBD2. The CDR3 runs to 15 residues. V shed 5 bases, J shed 8 bases, and the junction held 6 bases outside the gene matches. CDR1 and CDR2 from the germline V gene are SGHTA and FQGNSA. The CDR3 DNA sequence: TGTGCCAGCAGCCTGACTAGCGGGAGGACCTATGAGCAGTTCTTC. Protein sequence: CASSLTSGRTYEQFF.

The chain has TRBV5-4 and TRBJ1-1, with D unresolved. This CDR3 spans 13 amino acids. V was clipped by 2 bases and J by 4 bases, with 9 bases between them. Germline CDR1 and CDR2: SGHNT and YYREEE (reference sequence). The CDR3, as DNA: TGTGCCAGCAGCTTCCAAGGAGGCACTGAAGCTTTCTTT. Translating it yields CASSFQGGTEAFF.

V is TRBV5-1 and J is TRBJ1-2; TRBD1 matches 12 bases. Germline CDR1 reads SGHRS; CDR2 reads YFSETQ. Trimming took 4 bases from V and 7 from J; bases not matched to a gene: 8. The CDR3 is made up of 15 amino acids. The DNA of the CDR3 is TGCGCCAGCAGCCCTGAGGGACAGGGGGCGAGTGGCTACACCTTC. Its translation is CASSPEGQGASGYTF.

The V call is TRBV2, the J call TRBJ1-6; D not resolved. V lost 4 bases and J lost 7, with 8 bases in between. Germline V gene sequence: CDR1 SNHLY, CDR2 FYNNEI. This CDR3 has 13 amino acids. CDR3 amino acids: CASSGQRNSPLHF. For the CDR3, the DNA is TGTGCCAGCAGTGGACAACGAAATTCACCCCTCCACTTT.

V usage is TRBV19 and J usage is TRBJ2-1, with 14 bases fitting TRBD2. The V gene's germline CDR1 is LNHDA and CDR2 SQIVND (reference sequence). The CDR3 runs to 16 residues. Losses at the gene ends were 5 bases for V and 8 bases for J; bases not matched to a gene: 8. The CDR3 reads CASSSGTSGSRHEQFF. The CDR3 DNA reads TGTGCCAGTAGTTCTGGGACTAGCGGGAGCAGGCATGAGCAGTTCTTC.

The V gene is TRBV11-2, the J gene TRBJ1-2, with D possibly matching TRBD1 (6 bases). CDR1 is SGHAT, CDR2 FQNNGV, per germline. V was cut by 5 bases and J by 4 bases, with 14 bases left in between. The CDR3 length is 14 residues. In DNA form, the CDR3 reads TGTGCCAGCAGCCCGGACAGTATCAGCTATGGCTACACCTTC. Its translation is CASSPDSISYGYTF.

The chain recombines TRBV28 with TRBJ1-1, with D possibly TRBD1 on 6 matching bases. Deletions cut 8 bases from V and 1 base from J, with 17 bases between. CDR3 length: 15 residues. Germline V CDR1 and CDR2: MDHEN, SYDVKM. The CDR3 DNA follows: TGTGCCAGCGTTCTAGCGGGGGCTAGGAACACTGAAGCTTTCTTT. It encodes CASVLAGARNTEAFF. The full variable domain, completed using reference TRBV28 and TRBJ1-1, is DVKVTQSSRYLVKRTGEKVFLECVQDMDHENMFWYRQDPGLGLRLIYFSYDVKMKEKGDIPEGYSVSREKKERFSLILESASTNQTSMYLCASVLAGARNTEAFFGQGTRLTVV.

Details on this clone: The junction departs from the called germline gene at one end, perhaps through a read error. J is TRBJ2-1 and V is TRBV5-5; D is ambiguous. Germline V lookup: CDR1 SGHKS, CDR2 YYEKEE (reference sequence). This CDR3 is built from 13 residues. CDR3 sequence reads: CASTLLEYNEQFF. The CDR3 DNA follows: TGTGCCAGCACCTTGCTAGAGTACAATGAGCAGTTCTTC.

This chain connects TRBV7-9 to TRBJ2-3; D perhaps matches TRBD2 (6 bases). Germline loops: CDR1 SEHNR, CDR2 FQNEAQ (reference sequence). With 8 bases removed from V and 6 bases from J, the gap between germline ends came to 15 bases. The CDR3 spans 13 residues. CDR3 in DNA: TGTGCCAGCGGGAAGTGGGGGGTGGATACGCAGTATTTT. It yields the protein CASGKWGVDTQYF.

The chain links TRBV5-4 to TRBJ2-2; TRBD2 matches 9 bases. The junction had 10 bases not matched to a gene; V was cut back by 4 bases and J by 6 bases. CDR1 SGHNT and CDR2 YYREEE come from the germline V gene (reference sequence). This CDR3 is built from 16 residues. The CDR3 DNA is TGTGCCAGCAGCCCGACTATGGCGGGAGGGCCCGGGGAGCTGTTTTTT. The encoded protein is CASSPTMAGGPGELFF.

The gene calls are TRBV11-3 and TRBJ2-6, with 14 bases matching TRBD2. Germline values: CDR1 SGHNT, CDR2 YENEEA. Losses at the gene ends were 2 bases for V and 1 base for J; bases not matched to a gene: 4. The CDR3 length is 19 residues. The DNA of the CDR3 is TGTGCCAGCAGCTTAAGAGGGACTAGCGGGAGATCTGGGGCCAACGTCCTGACTTTC. Protein sequence: CASSLRGTSGRSGANVLTF. The full variable domain, completed using reference TRBV11-3 and TRBJ2-6, is EAGVVQSPRYKIIEKKQPVAFWCNPISGHNTLYWYLQNLGQGPELLIRYENEEAVDDSQLPKDRFSAERLKGVDSTLKIQPAELGDSAVYLCASSLRGTSGRSGANVLTFGAGSRLTVL.

The chain couples TRBV9 to TRBJ2-1, with D tentatively TRBD1 (6 bases). This CDR3 has 14 residues. V was clipped by 0 bases and J by 8 bases, with 12 bases between them. The germline CDR1 and CDR2 sequences are SGDLS and YYNGEE. CDR3 in DNA: TGTGCCAGCAGCGTAGGGAACAGGGATGATGAGCAGTTCTTC. Its translation is CASSVGNRDDEQFF.

The chain is built from TRBV18 and TRBJ2-1; TRBD2 matches 7 bases. J gave up 1 base and V 3 bases, and 9 bases lay outside the gene matches. Germline loops: CDR1 KGHSH, CDR2 LQKENI. This CDR3 contains 17 residues. The CDR3 DNA follows: TGTGCCAGCTCACCGAGAGCGACTAGCCTTTCCTACAATGAGCAGTTCTTC. Translating it yields CASSPRATSLSYNEQFF.

V usage is TRBV30 and J usage is TRBJ2-2; tentatively, D is TRBD1 (5 bases). V shed 2 bases and J shed 1 base, with 11 bases lying between them. The CDR3 sequence is 15 residues long. Germline CDR1 reads GTSNPN; CDR2 reads SVGIG (reference sequence). Written as DNA, the CDR3 is TGTGCCTGGAGTACCGGACACATGAACACCGGGGAGCTGTTTTTT. Amino acid sequence: CAWSTGHMNTGELFF. Using reference TRBV30 and TRBJ2-2 for the parts outside the CDR3, the full variable domain is SQTIHQWPATLVQPVGSPLSLECTVEGTSNPNLYWYRQAAGRGLQLLFYSVGIGQISSEVPQNLSASRPQDRQFILSSKKLLLSDSGFYLCAWSTGHMNTGELFFGEGSRLTVL.